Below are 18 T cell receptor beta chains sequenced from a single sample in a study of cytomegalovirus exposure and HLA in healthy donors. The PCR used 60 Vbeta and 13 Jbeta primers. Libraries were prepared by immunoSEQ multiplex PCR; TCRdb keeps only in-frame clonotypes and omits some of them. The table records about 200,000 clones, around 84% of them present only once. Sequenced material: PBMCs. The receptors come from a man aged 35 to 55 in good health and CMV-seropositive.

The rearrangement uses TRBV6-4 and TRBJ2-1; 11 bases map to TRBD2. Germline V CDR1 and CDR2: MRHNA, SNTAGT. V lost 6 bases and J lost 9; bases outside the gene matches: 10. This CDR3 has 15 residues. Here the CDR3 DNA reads TGTGCCAGCAGCGATGGACTAGCGGGCAACAGTGAGCAGTTCTTC. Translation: CASSDGLAGNSEQFF.

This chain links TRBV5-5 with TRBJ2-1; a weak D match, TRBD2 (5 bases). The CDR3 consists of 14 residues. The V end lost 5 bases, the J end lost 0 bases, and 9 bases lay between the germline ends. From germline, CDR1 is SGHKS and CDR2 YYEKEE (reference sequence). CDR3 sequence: CASSPGSSYNEQFF. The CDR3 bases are TGTGCCAGCAGTCCGGGGTCCTCCTACAATGAGCAGTTCTTC.

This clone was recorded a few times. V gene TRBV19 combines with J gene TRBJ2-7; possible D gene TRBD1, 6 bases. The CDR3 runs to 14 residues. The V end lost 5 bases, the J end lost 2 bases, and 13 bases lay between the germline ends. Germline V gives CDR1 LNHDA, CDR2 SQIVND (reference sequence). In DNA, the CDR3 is TGTGCCAGTAGTCCCAGGGGACGGACCTACGAGCAGTACTTC. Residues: CASSPRGRTYEQYF. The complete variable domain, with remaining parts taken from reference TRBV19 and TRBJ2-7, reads DGGITQSPKYLFRKEGQNVTLSCEQNLNHDAMYWYRQDPGQGLRLIYYSQIVNDFQKGDIAEGYSVSREKKESFPLTVTSAQKNPTAFYLCASSPRGRTYEQYFGPGTRLTVT.

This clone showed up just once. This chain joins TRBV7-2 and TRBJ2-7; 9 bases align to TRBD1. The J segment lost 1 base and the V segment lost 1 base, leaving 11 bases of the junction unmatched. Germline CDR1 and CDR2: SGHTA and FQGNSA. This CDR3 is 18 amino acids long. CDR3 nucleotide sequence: TGTGCCAGCAGCTTAGGACAGGGGGATCCCATTACATCCTACGAGCAGTACTTC. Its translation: CASSLGQGDPITSYEQYF. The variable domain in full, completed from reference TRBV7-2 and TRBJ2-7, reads GAGVSQSPSNKVTEKGKDVELRCDPISGHTALYWYRQSLGQGLEFLIYFQGNSAPDKSGLPSDRFSAERTGGSVSTLTIQRTQQEDSAVYLCASSLGQGDPITSYEQYFGPGTRLTVT.

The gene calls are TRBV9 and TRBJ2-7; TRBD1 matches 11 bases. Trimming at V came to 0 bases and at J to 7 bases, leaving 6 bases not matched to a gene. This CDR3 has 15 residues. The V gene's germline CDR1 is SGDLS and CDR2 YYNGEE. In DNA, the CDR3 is TGTGCCAGCAGCGTAGAAGGGACAGGGGGGAGAGAGCAGTACTTC. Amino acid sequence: CASSVEGTGGREQYF.

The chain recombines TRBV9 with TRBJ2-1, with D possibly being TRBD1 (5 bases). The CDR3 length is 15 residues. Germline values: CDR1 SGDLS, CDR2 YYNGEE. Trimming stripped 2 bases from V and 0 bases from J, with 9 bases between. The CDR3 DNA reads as TGTGCCAGCAGCGTCCAGGGAAACTCCTACAATGAGCAGTTCTTC. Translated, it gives CASSVQGNSYNEQFF.

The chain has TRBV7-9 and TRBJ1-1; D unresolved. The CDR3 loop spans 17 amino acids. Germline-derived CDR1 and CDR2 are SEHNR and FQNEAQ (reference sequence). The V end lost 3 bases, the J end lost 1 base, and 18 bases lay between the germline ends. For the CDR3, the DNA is TGTGCCAGCAGCTTTTTGACGGGTGGAGCGACGAACACTGAAGCTTTCTTT. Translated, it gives CASSFLTGGATNTEAFF.

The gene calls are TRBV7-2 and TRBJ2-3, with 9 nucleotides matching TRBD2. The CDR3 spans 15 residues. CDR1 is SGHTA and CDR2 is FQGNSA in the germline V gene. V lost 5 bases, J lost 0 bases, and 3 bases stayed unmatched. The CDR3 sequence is CASSQLAGSTDTQYF. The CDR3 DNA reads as TGTGCCAGCAGCCAGCTAGCGGGAAGCACAGATACGCAGTATTTT.

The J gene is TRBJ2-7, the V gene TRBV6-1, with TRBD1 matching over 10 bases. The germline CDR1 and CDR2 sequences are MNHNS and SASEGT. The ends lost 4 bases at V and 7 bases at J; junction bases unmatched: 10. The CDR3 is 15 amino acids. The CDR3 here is CASSVPGQGRGEQYF. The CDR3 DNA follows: TGTGCCAGCAGTGTCCCGGGACAGGGGAGAGGGGAGCAGTACTTC.

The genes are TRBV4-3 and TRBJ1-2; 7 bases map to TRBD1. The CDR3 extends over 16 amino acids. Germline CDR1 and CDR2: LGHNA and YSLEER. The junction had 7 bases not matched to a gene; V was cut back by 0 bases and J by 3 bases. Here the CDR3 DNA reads TGCGCCAGCAGCCAAGATTCAACAGGGGAATACTATGGCTACACCTTC. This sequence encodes CASSQDSTGEYYGYTF.

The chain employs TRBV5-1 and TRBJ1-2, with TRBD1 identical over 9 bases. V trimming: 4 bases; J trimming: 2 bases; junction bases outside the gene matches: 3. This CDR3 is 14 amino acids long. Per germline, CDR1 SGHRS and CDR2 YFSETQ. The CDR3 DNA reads TGCGCCAGCAGCCCGGACAGGGGCAACTATGGCTACACCTTC. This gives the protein CASSPDRGNYGYTF.

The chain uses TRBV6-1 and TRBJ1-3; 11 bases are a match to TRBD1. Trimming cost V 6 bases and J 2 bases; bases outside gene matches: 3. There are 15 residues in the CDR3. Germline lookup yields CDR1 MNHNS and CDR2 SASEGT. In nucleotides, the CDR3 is TGTGCCAGCAGGGACAGGGGGCGAACTGGAAACACCATATATTTT. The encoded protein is CASRDRGRTGNTIYF.

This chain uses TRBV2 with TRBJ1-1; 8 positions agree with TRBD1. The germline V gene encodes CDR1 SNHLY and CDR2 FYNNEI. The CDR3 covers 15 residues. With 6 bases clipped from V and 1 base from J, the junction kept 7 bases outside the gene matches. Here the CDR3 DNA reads TGTGCCAGCAGGCGAGGGACAGGTAAGAACACTGAAGCTTTCTTT. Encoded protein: CASRRGTGKNTEAFF. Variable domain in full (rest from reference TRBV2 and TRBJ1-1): EPEVTQTPSHQVTQMGQEVILRCVPISNHLYFYWYRQILGQKVEFLVSFYNNEISEKSEIFDDQFSVERPDGSNFTLKIRSTKLEDSAMYFCASRRGTGKNTEAFFGQGTRLTVV.

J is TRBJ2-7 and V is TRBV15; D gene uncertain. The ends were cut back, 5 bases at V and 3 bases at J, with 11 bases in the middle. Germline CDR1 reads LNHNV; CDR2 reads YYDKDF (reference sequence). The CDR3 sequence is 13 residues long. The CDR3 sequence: CATSPQMDYEQYF. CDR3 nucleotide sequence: TGTGCCACCAGCCCACAGATGGACTACGAGCAGTACTTC.

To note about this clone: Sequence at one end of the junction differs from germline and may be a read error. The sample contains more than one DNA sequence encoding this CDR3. The CDR3 loop reads CASSLQGMGTETQYF. In DNA form, the CDR3 reads TGTGCTAGCAGCTTGCAGGGAATGGGCACGGAGACCCAGTACTTC. This chain joins TRBV7-3 and TRBJ2-5, with TRBD1 as a possible D gene (5 bases). The CDR3 extends over 15 amino acids. Per germline, CDR1 SGHTA and CDR2 FQGTGA.

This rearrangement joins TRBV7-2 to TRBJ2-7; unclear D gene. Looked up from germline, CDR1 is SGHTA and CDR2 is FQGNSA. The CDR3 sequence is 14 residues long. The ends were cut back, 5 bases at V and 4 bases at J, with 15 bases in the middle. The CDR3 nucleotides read TGTGCCAGCAGCCTAACGTGGAGCGAATACGAGCAGTACTTC. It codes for CASSLTWSEYEQYF. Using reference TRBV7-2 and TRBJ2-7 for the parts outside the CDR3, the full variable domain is GAGVSQSPSNKVTEKGKDVELRCDPISGHTALYWYRQSLGQGLEFLIYFQGNSAPDKSGLPSDRFSAERTGGSVSTLTIQRTQQEDSAVYLCASSLTWSEYEQYFGPGTRLTVT.

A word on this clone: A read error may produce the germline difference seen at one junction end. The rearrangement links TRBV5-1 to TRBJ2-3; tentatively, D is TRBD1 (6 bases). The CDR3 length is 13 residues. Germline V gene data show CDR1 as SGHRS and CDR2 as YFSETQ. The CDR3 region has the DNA TGCGCCAGCAACAGGGAAGGCACAGATGCGCAGTATTTT. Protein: CASNREGTDAQYF.

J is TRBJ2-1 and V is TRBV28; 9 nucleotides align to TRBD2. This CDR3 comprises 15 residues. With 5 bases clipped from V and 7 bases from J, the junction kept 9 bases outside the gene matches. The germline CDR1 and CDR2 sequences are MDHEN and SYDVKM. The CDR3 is CASSPGTSFVNEQFF. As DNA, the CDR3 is TGTGCCAGCAGTCCAGGGACTAGCTTCGTGAATGAGCAGTTCTTC.